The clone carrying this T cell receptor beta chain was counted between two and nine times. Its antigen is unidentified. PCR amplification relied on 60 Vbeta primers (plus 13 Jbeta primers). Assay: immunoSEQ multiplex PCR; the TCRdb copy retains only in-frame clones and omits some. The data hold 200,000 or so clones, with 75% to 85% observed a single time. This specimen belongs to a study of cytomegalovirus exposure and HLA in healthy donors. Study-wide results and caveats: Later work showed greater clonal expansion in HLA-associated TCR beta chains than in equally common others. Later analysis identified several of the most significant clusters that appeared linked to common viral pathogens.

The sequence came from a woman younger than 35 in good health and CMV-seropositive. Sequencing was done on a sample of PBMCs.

The chain's CDR3 is CASSPRYSGDTGELFF. DNA of the CDR3: TGTGCCAGCAGCCCGCGGTATAGCGGGGACACCGGGGAGCTGTTTTTT. This chain links TRBV7-6 with TRBJ2-2, with 8 bases lining up with TRBD2. This CDR3 spans 16 amino acids. Germline lookup yields CDR1 SGHVS and CDR2 FNYEAQ. Germline trimming cut 5 bases from V and 3 bases from J; bases unmatched to any gene: 8. The complete variable domain, with remaining parts taken from reference TRBV7-6 and TRBJ2-2, reads GAGVSQSPRYKVTKRGQDVALRCDPISGHVSLYWYRQALGQGPEFLTYFNYEAQQDKSGLPNDRFSAERPEGSISTLTIQRTEQRDSAMYRCASSPRYSGDTGELFFGEGSRLTVL.